The source of this T cell receptor (beta chain) is a study of T-cell memory formation after mild COVID-19. TCRdb redid the calling of the 5' RACE reads with MiXCR, one entry per CDR3 protein. Of 540,000 or so distinct CDR3 sequences detected, roughly 22% appear once; the ten largest clones hold under 15%. Input material: PBMCs or a T cell subset sorted from them (not recorded which). The receptor was isolated from an adult woman who had mild COVID-19 (a few samples of this study predate the infection). Cell type and time point are not known.

CDR3 bases: TGCAGTGCCCGAGCGGGGGGACAATGGGATACGCAGTATTTT. It encodes CSARAGGQWDTQYF. The rearrangement uses TRBV20-1 and TRBJ2-3, with TRBD2 identical over 9 bases. Germline V CDR1 and CDR2: DFQATT, SNEGSKA (reference sequence). This CDR3 region has 14 residues. V trimming: 6 bases; J trimming: 6 bases; junction bases outside the gene matches: 10.